Sequencing of this TCR beta chain was carried out in a study of T cells after yellow fever vaccination. One entry per CDR3 protein, called by TCRdb with MiXCR from the 5' RACE reads. In the table there are a few hundred thousand distinct CDR3 sequences, about 4.5% of which are singletons. Turning to this clonotype: The antigen is not known.

Germline assignment: CDR1 SGHRS and CDR2 YFSETQ. Trimming stripped 0 bases from V and 4 bases from J, with 13 bases between. The CDR3 length is 16 residues. Study conclusions and caveats: Some clonotypes were seen in both the CD4 and the CD8 compartments. These made up a small share and likely arose from convergent recombination. A weaker secondary response peaked on day 5, the primary on day 15. Reappearance after the booster was observed for most primary-vaccination clones (about 96% CD4, more than 70% CD8).

The chain couples TRBV5-1 to TRBJ2-2; D may be TRBD1 (5 bases). The TCR comes from a man in his late teens or twenties who received the YFV17D yellow fever vaccine. Here the sequenced sample was PBMCs, taken 15 days after the yellow fever booster vaccination. CDR3 loop: CASSLAGWGGTGELFF. CDR3 DNA sequence: TGCGCCAGCAGCTTGGCCGGCTGGGGCGGCACCGGGGAGCTGTTTTTT.